One sample yielded the 10 T cell receptor beta chains listed below, sequenced in a study of T cells after yellow fever vaccination. Using its own MiXCR run on the 5' RACE reads, TCRdb lists one record per CDR3 protein. The repertoire includes a few hundred thousand distinct CDR3 sequences, roughly 6.2% of them detected once, and roughly 15% sits in the top ten. The starting material was PBMCs, obtained 5 days after the yellow fever booster vaccination. Source of these receptors: a man aged 25 to 40 who received the YFV17D yellow fever vaccine.

V is TRBV29-1 and J is TRBJ2-7, with TRBD1 as a possible D gene (6 bases). The CDR3 consists of 13 residues. Germline V lookup: CDR1 SQVTM, CDR2 ANQGSEA. Trimming shortened V by 6 bases and J by 11 bases, and 23 bases separated the two germline ends. The CDR3 spells CSVGFGGASAEYF. The CDR3 bases are TGCAGCGTCGGTTTTGGGGGCGCCTCCGCGGAGTACTTC.

Only a few counts were recorded for this clonotype. The chain links TRBV5-5 to TRBJ2-7, with unresolved D. From germline, CDR1 is SGHKS and CDR2 YYEKEE (reference sequence). Trimming removed 7 bases at V and 3 bases at J, with 14 bases between. The CDR3 consists of 13 residues. CDR3 DNA sequence: TGTGCCAGCGAGACCCTCAACGGCTACGAGCAGTACTTC. Translated, it gives CASETLNGYEQYF.

The chain has TRBV3-1 and TRBJ2-7; 9 bases fit TRBD1. Germline V CDR1 and CDR2: LGHDT, YNNKEL (reference sequence). The CDR3 consists of 13 residues. V lost 11 bases, J lost 3 bases, and 8 bases stayed unmatched. The DNA of the CDR3 is TGTGCCTCAACACAGGGGGCTCGCTACGAGCAGTACTTC. It is translated as CASTQGARYEQYF.

This clonotype was picked up a small number of times. The rearrangement links TRBV12-3 or TRBV12-4 to TRBJ2-1; TRBD2 agrees at 14 bases. J was trimmed by 8 bases and V by 4 bases; bases with no gene match: 13. CDR3 size: 18 residues. CDR3 nucleotides: TGTGCCAGCAGTTCCTTATTTGGGACTAGCGGGAGATTGGATGAGCAGTTCTTC. This translates into CASSSLFGTSGRLDEQFF.

This clonotype appeared a few times. The genes are TRBV5-6 and TRBJ1-6; D is possibly TRBD1 (5 bases). The CDR3 spans 16 residues. The V and J ends lost 0 bases and 3 bases respectively, with 10 bases between them. Germline CDR1 and CDR2: SGHDT and YYEEEE. CDR3 protein: CASSLGQILYNSPLHF. CDR3 DNA sequence: TGTGCCAGCAGCTTGGGACAGATCCTCTATAATTCACCCCTCCACTTT.

The chain has TRBV20-1 and TRBJ2-3; maybe TRBD2 (5 bases). This CDR3 comprises 15 residues. Germline-derived CDR1 and CDR2 are DFQATT and SNEGSKA (reference sequence). V gave up 6 bases and J gave up 3 bases, with 19 bases separating them. CDR3 sequence: CSALPRGVGTDTQYF. The CDR3 region has the DNA TGCAGTGCCCTCCCCCGGGGAGTTGGGACAGATACGCAGTATTTT.

The rearrangement links TRBV28 to TRBJ2-2; TRBD2 aligns across 9 bases. This CDR3 spans 17 amino acids. Germline assignment: CDR1 MDHEN and CDR2 SYDVKM. The V and J ends lost 4 bases and 5 bases, in that order; junction bases with no gene match: 11. This CDR3 is CASSWLAGYVETGELFF. The CDR3 DNA reads as TGTGCCAGCAGTTGGCTAGCGGGATATGTGGAAACCGGGGAGCTGTTTTTT.

This clonotype was counted many times. This chain joins TRBV5-6 and TRBJ2-1; 13 positions match TRBD2. The germline V gene encodes CDR1 SGHDT and CDR2 YYEEEE. This CDR3 is built from 15 residues. J lost 12 bases, V lost 2 bases, and 8 bases had no gene match. This CDR3 reads CASSFSGTSGKRQFF. Here the CDR3 DNA reads TGTGCCAGCAGCTTCTCCGGGACTAGCGGGAAGCGGCAGTTCTTC.

This clonotype was found a few times. V is TRBV20-1 and J is TRBJ1-5; 7 bases map to TRBD1. Trimming took 6 bases from V and 2 from J; bases not matched to a gene: 4. This CDR3 contains 13 residues. CDR1 is DFQATT, CDR2 SNEGSKA, per germline (reference sequence). The CDR3 nucleotides read TGCAGTGCAATCGGGACAGGCAATCAGCCCCAGCATTTT. Amino acids: CSAIGTGNQPQHF.

This clonotype appeared a few times. The CDR3 sequence: CASRDPGQAVETQYF. As DNA, the CDR3 is TGTGCCAGCAGAGACCCGGGACAAGCTGTAGAGACCCAGTACTTC. V and J are TRBV2 and TRBJ2-5; TRBD1 might be the D (6 bases). Trimming removed 6 bases from V and 4 bases from J, with 18 bases in between. Germline V gene data show CDR1 as SNHLY and CDR2 as FYNNEI. The CDR3 loop spans 15 amino acids.